This is a list of T cell receptor beta chains from one sample in a study of CD8 T cells in ankylosing spondylitis. In TCRdb, the 5' RACE reads were re-called with MiXCR into one record per CDR3 protein. The sample carries approximately 260,000 distinct CDR3 sequences, approximately 9% recorded once. Sample: blood, either unsorted or a sorted T cell fraction (not recorded which). All receptors come from a male donor with ankylosing spondylitis or in good health (not recorded which). Both conserved end residues are part of each CDR3. Fields, in order: J gene, V gene, D gene, clone size, CDR3 protein, CDR3 DNA. The D gene is left open where the match is weak. Clone size is not always given. Where it is, it says once, few, many or a class for expanded clones.

TRBJ2-1	TRBV20-1	-	many	CSASEGSSYNEQFF	TGCAGTGCATCCGAAGGAAGCTCCTACAATGAGCAGTTCTTC
TRBJ2-7	TRBV9	-	few	CASSVATGQGYEQYF	TGTGCCAGCAGCGTAGCTACGGGGCAGGGCTACGAGCAGTACTTC
TRBJ2-1	TRBV28	-	many	CASSSLATPNNEQFF	TGTGCCAGCAGTTCGCTAGCGACACCCAACAATGAGCAGTTCTTC
TRBJ1-4	TRBV5-1	TRBD1	-	CASSPTTGREKLFF	TGCGCCAGCAGCCCCACGACAGGGCGGGAAAAACTGTTTTTT
TRBJ2-7	TRBV13	-	few	CASSLQGNEQYF	TGTGCCAGCAGCCTACAGGGTAACGAGCAGTACTTC
TRBJ2-1	TRBV23-1	-	-	CASSLDFPNHNEQFF	TGCGCCAGCAGTCTGGACTTCCCGAACCACAATGAGCAGTTCTTC
TRBJ2-1	TRBV5-6	TRBD2	many	CASTLGSGGSSNEQFF	TGTGCCAGCACCTTGGGGAGCGGGGGGTCGAGCAATGAGCAGTTCTTC
TRBJ2-1	TRBV5-5	-	many	CASSPGTRADNEQFF	TGTGCCAGCAGCCCGGGGACCCGGGCGGACAATGAGCAGTTCTTC
TRBJ2-5	TRBV12-3/TRBV12-4	-	many	CASSSPGSQETQYF	TGTGCCAGCAGCTCCCCAGGGAGCCAAGAGACCCAGTACTTC
TRBJ2-1	TRBV20-1	TRBD2	many	CSARDIQREGNEQFF	TGCAGTGCTAGAGATATCCAGCGGGAGGGAAATGAGCAGTTCTTC